This entry describes one T cell receptor beta chain. The data belong to a study of technical replicates of blood from a few donors. V lost 2 bases and J lost 4, with 14 bases in between. The germline gives CDR1 MNHEY, CDR2 SVGAGI. CDR3 length: 15 amino acids. Profiled with immunoSEQ multiplex PCR; TCRdb holds only in-frame clones, not every one. The sample records 50,000 to 70,000 clones, 85% to 90% being singletons. This receptor was obtained from a human donor in good health. Some clones in this sample may be carry-over from other donors' samples. This chain links TRBV6-5 with TRBJ1-1; no clear D. Sequencing was performed on PBMCs. The CDR3 sequence: CASSYNRQPATEAFF. The CDR3 DNA reads TGTGCCAGCAGTTACAACCGACAACCAGCCACTGAAGCTTTCTTT.